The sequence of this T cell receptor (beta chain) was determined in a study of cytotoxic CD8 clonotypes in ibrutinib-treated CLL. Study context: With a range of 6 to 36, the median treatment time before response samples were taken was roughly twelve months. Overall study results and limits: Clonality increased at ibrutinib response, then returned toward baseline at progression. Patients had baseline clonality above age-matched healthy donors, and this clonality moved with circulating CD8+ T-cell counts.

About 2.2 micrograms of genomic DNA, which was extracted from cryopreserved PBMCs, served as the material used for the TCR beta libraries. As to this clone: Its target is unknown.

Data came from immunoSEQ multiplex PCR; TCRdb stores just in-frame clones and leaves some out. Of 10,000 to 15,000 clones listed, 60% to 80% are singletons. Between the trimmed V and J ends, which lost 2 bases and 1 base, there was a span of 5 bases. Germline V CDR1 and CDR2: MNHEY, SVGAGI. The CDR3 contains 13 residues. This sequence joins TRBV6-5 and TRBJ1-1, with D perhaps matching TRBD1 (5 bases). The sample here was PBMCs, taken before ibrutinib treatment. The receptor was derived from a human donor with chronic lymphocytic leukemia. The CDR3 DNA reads TGTGCCAGCAGTTACAGGGGGAACACTGAAGCTTTCTTT. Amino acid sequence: CASSYRGNTEAFF.